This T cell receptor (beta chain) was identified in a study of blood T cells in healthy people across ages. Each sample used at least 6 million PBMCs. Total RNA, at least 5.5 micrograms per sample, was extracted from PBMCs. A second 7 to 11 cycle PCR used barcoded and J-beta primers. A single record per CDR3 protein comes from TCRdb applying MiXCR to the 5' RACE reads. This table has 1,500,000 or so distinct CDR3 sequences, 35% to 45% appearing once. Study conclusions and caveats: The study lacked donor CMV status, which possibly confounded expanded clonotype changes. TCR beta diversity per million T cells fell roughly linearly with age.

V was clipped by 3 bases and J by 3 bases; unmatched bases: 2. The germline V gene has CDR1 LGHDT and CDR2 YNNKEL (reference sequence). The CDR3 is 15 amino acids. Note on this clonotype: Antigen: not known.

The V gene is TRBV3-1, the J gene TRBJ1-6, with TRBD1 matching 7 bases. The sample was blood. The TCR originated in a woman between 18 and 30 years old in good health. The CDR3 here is CASSQAGGYNSPLHF. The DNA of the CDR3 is TGTGCCAGCAGCCAGGCAGGGGGCTATAATTCACCCCTCCACTTT.